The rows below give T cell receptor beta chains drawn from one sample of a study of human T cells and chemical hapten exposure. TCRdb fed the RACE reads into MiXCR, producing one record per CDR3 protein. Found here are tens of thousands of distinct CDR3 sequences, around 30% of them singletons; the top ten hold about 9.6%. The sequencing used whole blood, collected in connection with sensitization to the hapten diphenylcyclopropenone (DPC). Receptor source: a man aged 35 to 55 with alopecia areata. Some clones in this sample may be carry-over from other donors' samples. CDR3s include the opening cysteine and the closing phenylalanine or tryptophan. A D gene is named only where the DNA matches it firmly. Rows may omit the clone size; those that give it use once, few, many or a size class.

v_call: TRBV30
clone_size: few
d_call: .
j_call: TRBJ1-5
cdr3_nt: TGTGCCTGGGCCCAGGGAGGAGGGAATCAGCCCCAGCATTTT
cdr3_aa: CAWAQGGGNQPQHF

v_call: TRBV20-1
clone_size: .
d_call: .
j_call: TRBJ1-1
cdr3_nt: TGCAGTGCTAGGCCCCGGGGGATTGAAACTTTCTTT
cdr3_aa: CSARPRGIETFF

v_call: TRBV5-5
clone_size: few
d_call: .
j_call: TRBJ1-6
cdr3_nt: TGTGCCAGCAGTACGAACGAGTTTTCACCCCTCCACTTT
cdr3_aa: CASSTNEFSPLHF

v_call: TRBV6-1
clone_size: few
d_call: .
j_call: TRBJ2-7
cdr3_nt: TGTGCCAGCAGTGCCCGGGACGGACTCTCCTACGAGCAGTACTTC
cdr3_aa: CASSARDGLSYEQYF

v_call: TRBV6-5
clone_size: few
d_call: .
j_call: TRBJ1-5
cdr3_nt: TGTGCCAGCAGTTACTCGATCCCGCAGGGGAGTCAGCCCCAGCATTTT
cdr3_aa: CASSYSIPQGSQPQHF

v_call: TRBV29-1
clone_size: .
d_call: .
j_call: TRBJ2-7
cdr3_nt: TGCAGTACGGGGGAGAGCTCCTACGAGCAGTACTTC
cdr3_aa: CSTGESSYEQYF

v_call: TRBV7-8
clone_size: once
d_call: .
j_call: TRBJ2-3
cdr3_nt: TGTGCCAGCAGCCCAAGGGGGCGGGAGAGCACAGATACGCAGTATTTT
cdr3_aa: CASSPRGRESTDTQYF

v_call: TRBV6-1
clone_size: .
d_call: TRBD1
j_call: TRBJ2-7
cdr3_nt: TGTGCCAGCAGGGAAGCTGCTGCCGGGACAGGGAATCTCGAGCAGTACTTC
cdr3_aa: CASREAAAGTGNLEQYF

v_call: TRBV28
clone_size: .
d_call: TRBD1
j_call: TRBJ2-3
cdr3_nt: TGTGCCAGCAGTGGTTCCGGGACAGCGCAAGATACGCAGTATTTT
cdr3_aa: CASSGSGTAQDTQYF

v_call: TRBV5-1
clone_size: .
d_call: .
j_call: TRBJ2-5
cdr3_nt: TGCGCCAGCGGCAGAAGCCTCCAAGAGACCCAGTACTTC
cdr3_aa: CASGRSLQETQYF

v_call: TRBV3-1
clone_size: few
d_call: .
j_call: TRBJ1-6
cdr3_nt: TGTGCCAGCAGCGTGCTTGACTCACCCCTCCACTTT
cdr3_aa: CASSVLDSPLHF

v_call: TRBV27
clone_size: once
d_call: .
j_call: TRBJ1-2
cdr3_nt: TGTGCCAGCAGCCGACAGGAGAACTATGGCTACACCTTC
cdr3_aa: CASSRQENYGYTF

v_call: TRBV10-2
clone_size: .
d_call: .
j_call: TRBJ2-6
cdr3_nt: TGCGCCAGCACCGGGGGTACAGGGGCCAACGTCCTGACTTTC
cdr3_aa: CASTGGTGANVLTF

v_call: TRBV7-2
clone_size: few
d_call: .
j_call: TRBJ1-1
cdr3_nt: TGTGCCAGCACCCTTACTAGGAACACTGAAGCTTTCTTT
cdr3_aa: CASTLTRNTEAFF

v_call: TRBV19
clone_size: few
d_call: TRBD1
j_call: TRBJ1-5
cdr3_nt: TGTGCCAGTAGTATCCTCGGACAGGGTCAGCCCCAGCATTTT
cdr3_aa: CASSILGQGQPQHF

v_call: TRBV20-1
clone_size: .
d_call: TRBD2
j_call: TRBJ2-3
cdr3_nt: TGCAGTGCCGTAGGGACTACCACAGATACGCAGTATTTT
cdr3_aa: CSAVGTTTDTQYF

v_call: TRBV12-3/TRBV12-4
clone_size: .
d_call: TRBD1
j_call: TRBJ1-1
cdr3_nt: TGTGCCAGCACCTTAACAGGGGCGAACACTGAAACTTTCTTT
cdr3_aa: CASTLTGANTETFF

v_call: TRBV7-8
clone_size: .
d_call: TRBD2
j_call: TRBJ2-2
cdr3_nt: TGTGCCAGCAGCTTAGTCCACCGCAGCGGGAGTTATCCCGGGGAGCTGTTTTTT
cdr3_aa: CASSLVHRSGSYPGELFF

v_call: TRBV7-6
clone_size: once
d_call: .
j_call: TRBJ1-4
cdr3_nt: TGTGCCAGCAGCTTAAACGCGGGTGAAAAACTGTTTTTT
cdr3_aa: CASSLNAGEKLFF

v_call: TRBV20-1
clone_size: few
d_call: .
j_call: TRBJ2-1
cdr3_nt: TGCAGTGCTAGCTTCGGTTTGGCCCGGTCCAATGAGCAGTTCTTC
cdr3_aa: CSASFGLARSNEQFF

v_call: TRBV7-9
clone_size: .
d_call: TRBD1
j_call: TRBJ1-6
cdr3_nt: TGTGCCAGCAGCAAAGGACAGGGATCACACCTCCACTTT
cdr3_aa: CASSKGQGSHLHF

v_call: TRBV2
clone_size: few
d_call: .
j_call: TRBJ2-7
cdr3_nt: TGTGCCAGCGTCCGGGGCTCTAGCCACGAGCAGTACTTC
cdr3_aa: CASVRGSSHEQYF